The 24 T cell receptor beta chains below all came from one sample that was sequenced in a study of blood T cell repertoires in COVID-19 (dated by TCRdb to the early 2020s). Receptors were amplified or captured by the immunoSEQ multiplex PCR assay. TCRdb carries this immuneACCESS record with in-frame sequences only. Its versions omit some clonotypes, under half of them owing to an unresolved V gene in the studies checked, with the rest unexplained. In all, the sample holds 200,000 to 300,000 clones, and roughly 85% of those were seen once. The top ten clonotypes cover approximately 5% of the sample. Sequenced sample: peripheral blood. The source is a man aged 50 to 59 with COVID-19, enrolled during active disease.

This chain links TRBV5-4 with TRBJ1-1; D is possibly TRBD1 (5 bases). V gave up 0 bases and J gave up 4 bases, with 13 bases separating them. The CDR3 contains 15 residues. Per the germline V gene, CDR1 is SGHNT and CDR2 is YYREEE (reference sequence). CDR3 region: CASSLEGREATEAFF. DNA for the CDR3: TGTGCCAGCAGCTTGGAGGGCAGGGAGGCCACTGAAGCTTTCTTT.

The chain joins TRBV27 to TRBJ2-5; 15 bases are a match to TRBD2. The ends lost 6 bases at V and 1 base at J; junction bases unmatched: 6. Germline loops: CDR1 MNHEY, CDR2 SMNVEV (reference sequence). This CDR3 region has 17 residues. Written as DNA, the CDR3 is TGTGCCAGCAGGGGACTAGCGGGGGGCCGTCTCCAAGAGACCCAGTACTTC. The encoded protein is CASRGLAGGRLQETQYF.

The V and J genes are TRBV25-1 and TRBJ2-1; D is uncertain. V was trimmed by 5 bases and J by 4 bases, leaving 12 bases between them. In germline, CDR1 is MGHDK, CDR2 SYGVNS. The length of the CDR3 is 14 residues. CDR3 residues: CASSPMNRYNEQFF. DNA of the CDR3: TGTGCCAGCAGTCCAATGAACAGATACAATGAGCAGTTCTTC.

This clone was counted once. This chain uses TRBV19 with TRBJ1-2; the D is unclear. Trimming removed 7 bases from V and 4 bases from J, with 13 bases in between. Germline assignment: CDR1 LNHDA and CDR2 SQIVND (reference sequence). The CDR3 has 13 residues. CDR3 nucleotide sequence: TGTGCCAGTAACCTGGCAGGAATCTATGGCTACACCTTC. It codes for CASNLAGIYGYTF. The variable domain in full, with the rest retrieved from reference TRBV19 and TRBJ1-2, is DGGITQSPKYLFRKEGQNVTLSCEQNLNHDAMYWYRQDPGQGLRLIYYSQIVNDFQKGDIAEGYSVSREKKESFPLTVTSAQKNPTAFYLCASNLAGIYGYTFGSGTRLTVV.

This chain uses TRBV20-1 with TRBJ2-7, with D unclear. This CDR3 is built from 12 residues. Germline assignment: CDR1 DFQATT and CDR2 SNEGSKA (reference sequence). The V and J ends lost 3 bases and 3 bases respectively, with 9 bases between them. DNA for the CDR3: TGCAGTGCTAGTCAGGATAACTACGAGCAGTACTTC. It yields the protein CSASQDNYEQYF.

J is TRBJ1-2 and V is TRBV30, with 7 bases lining up with TRBD1. Looked up from germline, CDR1 is GTSNPN and CDR2 is SVGIG (reference sequence). Germline trimming cut 2 bases from V and 7 bases from J; bases unmatched to any gene: 7. CDR3 length equals 13 residues. CDR3 amino acids: CAWSPGQAGGYTF. The DNA of the CDR3 is TGTGCCTGGAGTCCTGGACAGGCGGGTGGCTACACCTTC.

The gene calls are TRBV30 and TRBJ1-1; the D gene is possibly TRBD1 (5 bases). The CDR3 consists of 14 residues. V was shortened by 2 bases and J by 6 bases, with 16 bases between the two germline ends. The germline gives CDR1 GTSNPN, CDR2 SVGIG (reference sequence). Written as DNA, the CDR3 is TGTGCCTGGAGTTTTGGGGGGTTTGTCTCTGAAGCTTTCTTT. Translating gives CAWSFGGFVSEAFF.

The rearrangement joins TRBV4-2 to TRBJ2-3, with D tentatively TRBD2 (7 bases). Trimming removed 4 bases at V and 5 bases at J, with 22 bases between. CDR3 length: 17 residues. Germline CDR1 and CDR2: LGHNA and YNFKEQ. The CDR3 loop reads CASSPQMGGPPGDTQYF. The CDR3 DNA follows: TGTGCCAGCAGCCCCCAAATGGGGGGGCCGCCTGGAGATACGCAGTATTTT.

This sequence joins TRBV6-5 and TRBJ2-1, with 7 bases matching TRBD1. The CDR3 totals 15 residues. CDR1 and CDR2 from the germline V gene are MNHEY and SVGAGI. Trimming cost V 6 bases and J 0 bases; bases outside gene matches: 5. The DNA for the CDR3 is TGTGCCAGCAGGATCGCAGGGGGCTCCTACAATGAGCAGTTCTTC. Its translation: CASRIAGGSYNEQFF.

The rearrangement links TRBV3-1 (or the pseudogene TRBV3-2) to TRBJ1-5, with 10 bases lining up with TRBD1. This CDR3 region has 18 residues. V was pared by 1 base and J by 1 base, with 7 bases of the junction left unmatched. The germline V gene has CDR1 LGHDT and CDR2 YNNKEL (reference sequence). In DNA form, the CDR3 reads TGTGCCAGCAGCCAAGTTCCCGGGACAGGGGCGAGCAATCAGCCCCAGCATTTT. Translated, it gives CASSQVPGTGASNQPQHF.

This rearrangement joins TRBV24-1 to TRBJ2-7; weak D call: TRBD1 (5 bases). CDR1 and CDR2 (germline): KGHDR, SFDVKD. The CDR3 length is 13 residues. V lost 3 bases, J lost 6 bases, and 11 bases lay in between. The CDR3, as DNA: TGTGCCACCAGTGATCGGCAGGGCCCCGAGCAGTACTTC. This codes for CATSDRQGPEQYF.

CDR3 DNA sequence: TGTGCCTGGAGACGGGGGGGACCTTACGAGCAGTACTTC. Protein product: CAWRRGGPYEQYF. The rearrangement links TRBV30 to TRBJ2-7; 8 nucleotides agree with TRBD2. Germline trimming cut 3 bases from V and 4 bases from J; bases unmatched to any gene: 5. There are 13 residues in the CDR3. Germline values: CDR1 GTSNPN, CDR2 SVGIG (reference sequence).

The count of this clone is one. CDR3 bases: TGTGCTAGTGGTCCGGGACTAGCGGGGCGGGAGACCCAGTACTTC. This translates into CASGPGLAGRETQYF. The rearrangement joins TRBV12-5 to TRBJ2-5; TRBD2 matches 13 bases. This CDR3 spans 15 amino acids. V shed 5 bases and J 5 bases; nucleotides not matched to a gene: 5. Germline CDR1 LGHNT, CDR2 FRNRAP.

This clone turned up a few times. This chain links TRBV10-2 with TRBJ1-2; D may be TRBD1 (5 bases). CDR3 size: 14 residues. CDR1 is WSHSY, CDR2 SAAADI, per germline. Trimming pared 6 bases from V and 0 bases from J, leaving 11 bases between. The CDR3 DNA reads TGCGCCAGCAGCCCCCGACAGACTAACTATGGCTACACCTTC. Its protein product is CASSPRQTNYGYTF.

The chain joins TRBV10-3 to TRBJ2-1; TRBD2 matches at 11 bases. CDR1 and CDR2 (germline): ENHRY, SYGVKD. There are 13 residues in the CDR3. V trimming: 10 bases; J trimming: 8 bases; junction bases outside the gene matches: 7. CDR3 sequence: CATSSGGAYEQFF. In DNA form, the CDR3 reads TGTGCCACAAGTAGCGGGGGGGCGTATGAGCAGTTCTTC.

V is TRBV29-1 and J is TRBJ2-1; TRBD1 might be the D (6 bases). V lost 7 bases and J lost 4, with 14 bases in between. Germline lookup yields CDR1 SQVTM and CDR2 ANQGSEA. The CDR3 spans 13 residues. The CDR3 protein is CSAEGVRYNEQFF. In nucleotides, the CDR3 is TGCAGCGCCGAGGGGGTCCGTTACAATGAGCAGTTCTTC.

DNA for the CDR3: TGTGCCAGCAGCACCAGCTCCTACGAGCAGTACTTC. Residues: CASSTSSYEQYF. The chain carries TRBV11-2 and TRBJ2-7; unclear D gene. The CDR3 runs 12 residues. Germline lookup yields CDR1 SGHAT and CDR2 FQNNGV. V gave up 5 bases and J gave up 0 bases, with 5 bases separating them.

The chain carries TRBV3-1 (or the pseudogene TRBV3-2) and TRBJ2-5; 9 positions match TRBD1. Germline loops: CDR1 LGHDT, CDR2 YNNKEL (reference sequence). CDR3 length equals 15 residues. The V and J ends lost 1 base and 1 base, in that order; junction bases with no gene match: 1. The CDR3 sequence is CASSQGTGVQETQYF. Here the CDR3 DNA reads TGTGCCAGCAGCCAAGGGACAGGGGTCCAAGAGACCCAGTACTTC.

The gene calls are TRBV2 and TRBJ2-7; 16 positions agree with TRBD2. The CDR3 totals 15 residues. V trimming: 6 bases; J trimming: 5 bases; junction bases outside the gene matches: 4. Germline values: CDR1 SNHLY, CDR2 FYNNEI. The CDR3 protein is CASRLGLAGGDEQYF. CDR3 bases: TGTGCCAGCAGACTGGGACTAGCGGGGGGGGACGAGCAGTACTTC. Variable domain in full (rest from reference TRBV2 and TRBJ2-7): EPEVTQTPSHQVTQMGQEVILRCVPISNHLYFYWYRQILGQKVEFLVSFYNNEISEKSEIFDDQFSVERPDGSNFTLKIRSTKLEDSAMYFCASRLGLAGGDEQYFGPGTRLTVT.

V gene TRBV4-1 combines with J gene TRBJ2-5; D is undetermined. This CDR3 is 13 amino acids long. CDR1 MGHRA and CDR2 YSYEKL come from the germline V gene. V was cut by 4 bases and J by 5 bases, with 11 bases left in between. CDR3 nucleotide sequence: TGCGCCAGCAGCCGCCTTCCCGGGGAGACCCAGTACTTC. Translation gives CASSRLPGETQYF.

The rearrangement uses TRBV9 and TRBJ2-7; 7 bases agree with TRBD1. CDR3 length: 15 residues. In germline, CDR1 is SGDLS, CDR2 YYNGEE. V lost 0 bases to trimming and J lost 3 bases; unmatched junction nucleotides: 6. The CDR3 region has the DNA TGTGCCAGCAGCGTAGCCCTGGGACAGAACTACGAGCAGTACTTC. It is translated as CASSVALGQNYEQYF.

The chain uses TRBV4-1 and TRBJ1-1; no clear D gene. This CDR3 contains 15 residues. The V gene lost 0 bases and the J gene lost 0 bases, with 8 bases spanning the gap. Germline V lookup: CDR1 MGHRA, CDR2 YSYEKL. The CDR3 DNA is TGCGCCAGCAGCCAAGAGGCACAGTTGAACACTGAAGCTTTCTTT. This encodes CASSQEAQLNTEAFF.

The sample holds a few counts of this clone. The gene calls are TRBV30 and TRBJ2-3, with 8 nucleotides matching TRBD2. The junction had 2 bases not matched to a gene; V was cut back by 5 bases and J by 1 base. CDR1 GTSNPN and CDR2 SVGIG come from the germline V gene (reference sequence). The CDR3 consists of 13 residues. This chain's CDR3 is CAWAAGGTDTQYF. In nucleotides, the CDR3 is TGTGCCTGGGCAGCGGGGGGCACAGATACGCAGTATTTT.

This chain connects TRBV7-9 to TRBJ2-7, with TRBD2 matching over 7 bases. Germline CDR1 is SEHNR and CDR2 is FQNEAQ (reference sequence). The CDR3 consists of 19 residues. The V gene end was trimmed by 7 bases and the J gene end by 2 bases; junction bases not matched to a gene: 23. CDR3: CASTQTSETTQGPTYEQYF. As DNA, the CDR3 is TGTGCCAGCACCCAAACTAGCGAAACAACTCAAGGTCCTACCTACGAGCAGTACTTC.